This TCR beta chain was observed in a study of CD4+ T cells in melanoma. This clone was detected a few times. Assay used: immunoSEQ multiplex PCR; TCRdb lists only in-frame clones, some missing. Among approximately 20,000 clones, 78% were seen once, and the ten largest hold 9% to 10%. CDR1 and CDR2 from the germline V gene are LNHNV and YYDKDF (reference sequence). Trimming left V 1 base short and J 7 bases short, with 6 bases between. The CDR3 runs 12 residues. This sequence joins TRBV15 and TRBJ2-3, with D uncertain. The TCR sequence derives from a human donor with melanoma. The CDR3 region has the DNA TGTGCCACCAGCAGAGTGGGAAATACGCAGTATTTT. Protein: CATSRVGNTQYF.